Below, 23 T cell receptor beta chains from the same sample are listed, as sequenced in a study of tissue T cells after allogeneic stem cell transplantation. Data came from immunoSEQ multiplex PCR; TCRdb stores just in-frame clones and leaves some out. The profile shows roughly 50,000 clones, around 70% of them singletons. The specimen was sorted cells pooled from one or two spleens. Receptors originate from a pool of C57BL/6 mice in good health.

Worth noting for this clone: Germline and junction disagree at one end, which may indicate a read error. The germline and genes are mouse ones. The read ends 1 residue early relative to the CDR3; the germline J gene fills the gap. The chain employs TRBV12-1 and TRBJ2-3; TRBD2 matches at 7 bases. Germline-derived CDR1 and CDR2 are SGHSN and HYEKVE. This CDR3 is 16 amino acids long. The CDR3 loop is CASSLPGGVGAGTLYF. Partial CDR3 DNA: TGTGCCAGCTCTCTTCCTGGGGGAGTTGGTGCAGGAACGCTGTAT.

On this clone itself: Gene names follow the mouse nomenclature. The sequenced part of the CDR3 DNA is TGTGCCAGCAGCTCGGACAGGGAGGACCAAGACACCCAGTAC. It yields the protein CASSSDREDQDTQY. The full CDR3 is CASSSDREDQDTQYF. V is TRBV3 and J is TRBJ2-5, with 8 nucleotides matching TRBD1. The read ends 1 residue shy of where the CDR3 ends; the end is completed using the germline J gene. CDR1 SNHLY and CDR2 FYNGKV come from the germline V gene (reference sequence). The length of the CDR3 is 15 residues. With 4 bases clipped from V and 1 base from J, the junction kept 4 bases outside the gene matches.

As regards this clone: The genes and germline here are from mouse. Sequencing ends 1 residue short of the CDR3 end; the germline J gene provides the rest. V usage is TRBV13-1 and J usage is TRBJ1-4; D perhaps matches TRBD1 (6 bases). Germline V CDR1 and CDR2: NSHNY, SYGAGN. The ends were cut back, 6 bases at V and 2 bases at J, with 8 bases in the middle. The CDR3 spans 13 residues. This CDR3 is CASKGQSNERLFF. The part of the CDR3 DNA that was read is TGTGCCAGCAAGGGACAATCCAACGAAAGATTATTT.

In its sample, this clone was seen once. Gene names follow the mouse nomenclature. CDR3 amino acids: CASGEWGQNTLYF. Partial CDR3 DNA: TGTGCCAGCGGTGAATGGGGGCAAAACACCTTGTAC. V and J are TRBV13-2 and TRBJ2-4; the D gene is possibly TRBD2 (6 bases). The CDR3 end is not reached by the read, which stops 1 residue before it; the germline J gene fills it in. The CDR3 consists of 13 residues. V was pared by 2 bases and J by 3 bases, with 7 bases between. Germline V gene sequence: CDR1 NNHNN, CDR2 SYGAGS (reference sequence).

Regarding this clone: Mouse gene names apply. Read sequence stops 1 residue before the CDR3 end, and the germline J gene provides the missing end. Other DNA sequences within the sample encode an identical CDR3. V usage is TRBV19 and J usage is TRBJ2-1, with TRBD1 matching over 9 bases. Unmatched junction bases numbered 1, after V lost 2 bases and J lost 4 bases. The germline V gene has CDR1 FNHDT and CDR2 SITEND (reference sequence). The CDR3 totals 14 residues. Incomplete CDR3 DNA: TGTGCCAGCAGTATTGGACAGGGGTATGCTGAGCAGTTC. The encoded protein is CASSIGQGYAEQF. The whole CDR3 is CASSIGQGYAEQFF.

This clone came up a few times. The gene symbols are mouse symbols. The read terminates 1 residue ahead of where the CDR3 ends, so the germline J gene completes it. V usage is TRBV19 and J usage is TRBJ2-7; TRBD2 might be the D (7 bases). Trimming took 0 bases from V and 0 from J, leaving 13 bases between them. This CDR3 has 16 amino acids. CDR1 is FNHDT, CDR2 SITEND, per germline (reference sequence). The sequenced part of the CDR3 DNA is TGTGCCAGCAGTATAGAGGGGGGGGGAAGCTCCTATGAACAGTAC. Protein product: CASSIEGGGSSYEQY. The complete CDR3 sequence is CASSIEGGGSSYEQYF.

A remark on this clone: Mouse names are used for the genes. The sequenced fragment ends 1 residue before the CDR3 boundary, so the rest is inferred from the germline J gene. J is TRBJ1-5 and V is TRBV1, with D possibly matching TRBD1 (5 bases). With 0 bases removed from V and 3 bases from J, the gap between germline ends came to 12 bases. The CDR3 covers 16 residues. Germline V gene sequence: CDR1 NSQYPW, CDR2 LRSPGD (reference sequence). Here the CDR3 reads CTCSADRQGGNQAPLF. Incomplete CDR3 DNA: TGCACCTGCAGTGCAGATAGGCAGGGTGGCAACCAGGCTCCGCTT.

Regarding this clone: Mouse gene names apply. The sequence runs out 1 residue before the end of the CDR3; the remainder is reconstructed from the germline J gene. The chain has TRBV5 and TRBJ1-3; D may be TRBD1 (6 bases). This CDR3 region has 15 residues. The V end lost 0 bases, the J end lost 4 bases, and 10 bases lay between the germline ends. CDR1 and CDR2 (germline): LGHNA, YNLKQL (reference sequence). The CDR3 DNA, read in part, is TGTGCCAGCAGCCAAGATCACAGGGTCGGAAATACGCTCTAT. Translation: CASSQDHRVGNTLY. The full CDR3 is CASSQDHRVGNTLYF.

On this clone: Gene names are mouse gene names. The CDR3 extends 1 residue past the end of the read, so its final part is completed from the germline J gene. The rearrangement uses TRBV2 and TRBJ1-4, with 7 bases identical to TRBD1. The CDR3 is made up of 16 amino acids. CDR1 is LGHNA, CDR2 YSYQKL, per germline. The V gene end was trimmed by 4 bases and the J gene end by 1 base; junction bases not matched to a gene: 6. The sequenced CDR3 bases are TGTGCCAGCAGCCCCCGGGACAGACCTTCCAACGAAAGATTATTT. This encodes CASSPRDRPSNERLF. Given in full, the CDR3 is CASSPRDRPSNERLFF.

With regard to this clone: The genes are named according to mouse. The DNA ends 1 residue before the CDR3 does, and the rest of the CDR3 is filled in from the germline J gene. The chain employs TRBV3 and TRBJ2-5; 13 nucleotides align to TRBD2. This CDR3 has 15 amino acids. Germline V gives CDR1 SNHLY, CDR2 FYNGKV (reference sequence). The V segment lost 5 bases and the J segment 4 bases; nucleotides outside the gene matches: 3. The part of the CDR3 DNA that was read is TGTGCCAGCAGCATCGGGACTGGGGGGGAAGACACCCAGTAC. It codes for CASSIGTGGEDTQY. Given in full, the CDR3 is CASSIGTGGEDTQYF.

Worth noting for this clone: Any gene name here is a mouse gene name. The CDR3 extends 1 residue past the end of the read, so its final part is completed from the germline J gene. The chain joins TRBV19 to TRBJ2-2; D gene ambiguous. The V and J ends lost 1 base and 1 base respectively, with 5 bases between them. The CDR3 totals 14 residues. Germline V gives CDR1 FNHDT, CDR2 SITEND (reference sequence). CDR3 amino acids: CASSILGNTGQLYF. The DNA read from the CDR3 is TGTGCCAGCAGTATATTGGGAAACACCGGGCAGCTCTAC.

A remark on this clone: Gene names and germline match the mouse. Coverage ceases 1 residue before the CDR3 finishes, and the germline J gene fills in the end. V and J are TRBV3 and TRBJ2-7; D not certain. The CDR3 length is 12 residues. The germline V gene encodes CDR1 SNHLY and CDR2 FYNGKV (reference sequence). The V end was cut by 1 base, the J end by 7 bases, with 8 bases between. CDR3 sequence reads: CASSLEGGEQYF. CDR3 DNA (partial): TGTGCCAGCAGCTTAGAGGGTGGGGAACAGTAC. The full variable domain, completed using reference TRBV3 and TRBJ2-7, is GPKVLQIPSHQIIDMGQMVTLNCDPVSNHLYFYWYKQILGQQMEFLVNFYNGKVMEKSKLFKDQFSVERPDGSYFTLKIQPTALEDSAVYFCASSLEGGEQYFGPGTRLTVL.

For this clone: Mouse names are used for the genes. The CDR3 extends 1 residue past the end of the read, so its final part is completed from the germline J gene. Other DNA sequences in this specimen translate into the identical CDR3. This chain uses TRBV12-1 with TRBJ2-7, with TRBD2 matching 10 bases. Germline V gives CDR1 SGHSN, CDR2 HYEKVE. The CDR3 totals 14 residues. V was pared by 0 bases and J by 3 bases, with 1 base of the junction left unmatched. The CDR3 reads CASSLGLGVYEQYF. Partial CDR3 DNA: TGTGCCAGCTCTCTCGGACTGGGGGTCTATGAACAGTAC.

The count of this clone is one. The gene symbols are mouse symbols. Read coverage stops 1 residue before the CDR3 terminus; the germline J gene supplies the remainder. Other DNA sequences in this specimen translate into the identical CDR3. This sequence joins TRBV13-2 and TRBJ2-1; D ambiguous. The V end lost 0 bases, the J end lost 6 bases, and 4 bases lay between the germline ends. The CDR3 has 12 residues. Looked up from germline, CDR1 is NNHNN and CDR2 is SYGAGS (reference sequence). The part of the CDR3 DNA that was read is TGTGCCAGCGGTGATGCGGGTGCTGAGCAGTTC. Protein sequence: CASGDAGAEQF. The full CDR3 reads CASGDAGAEQFF.

A note on this clone: Genes here carry mouse names. The read ends 1 residue before the CDR3 terminus; that terminus is restored from the germline J gene. V gene TRBV16 combines with J gene TRBJ2-5, with 8 positions matching TRBD2. Germline CDR1 reads SGHSA; CDR2 reads FRNQAP. V lost 0 bases to trimming and J lost 5 bases; unmatched junction nucleotides: 7. CDR3 length equals 16 residues. The covered CDR3 bases are TGTGCAAGCAGCTTAGATCCCTGGGGGGTGAGAGACACCCAGTAC. It is translated as CASSLDPWGVRDTQY. The entire CDR3 protein reads CASSLDPWGVRDTQYF.

About this clone: Genes and germline come from the mouse. Read coverage stops 1 residue before the CDR3 terminus; the germline J gene supplies the remainder. This rearrangement joins TRBV13-3 to TRBJ2-1; a possible D gene is TRBD2 (5 bases). V shed 0 bases and J shed 1 base, with 5 bases lying between them. CDR1 is NNHDY, CDR2 SYVADS, per germline. This CDR3 is built from 14 residues. The part of the CDR3 DNA that was read is TGTGCCAGCAGTGATGACTGGAACTATGCTGAGCAGTTC. As protein: CASSDDWNYAEQF. In full, the CDR3 is CASSDDWNYAEQFF.

In its sample, this clone was seen a few times. Gene names and germline refer to mouse. The read finishes 1 residue shy of the CDR3 end, and the germline J gene is used to complete it. The rearrangement links TRBV2 to TRBJ2-7; 8 nucleotides match TRBD2. The CDR3 length is 14 residues. Germline V gene data show CDR1 as LGHNA and CDR2 as YSYQKL. Unmatched junction bases numbered 1, after V lost 0 bases and J lost 3 bases. The sequenced part of the CDR3 DNA is TGTGCCAGCAGCCAAGATTGGGGGGGCTATGAACAGTAC. Its translation: CASSQDWGGYEQY. The CDR3 as a whole reads CASSQDWGGYEQYF.

In regard to this clone: Mouse gene names apply. Read data end 1 residue before the CDR3 end; the end is taken from the germline J gene. The V and J genes are TRBV31 and TRBJ2-5; D remains unclear. V lost 1 base and J lost 1, with 3 bases in between. The germline V gene encodes CDR1 GKSSPN and CDR2 SITVG. This CDR3 spans 12 amino acids. CDR3 sequence: CAWSPYQDTQYF. The DNA read from the CDR3 is TGTGCCTGGAGTCCATACCAAGACACCCAGTAC.

This clone was detected only a few times. Gene names are the mouse ones. With the read ending 1 residue before the CDR3 end, the germline J gene is used to fill in that end. The V and J genes are TRBV3 and TRBJ2-7; D is undetermined. The CDR3 contains 13 residues. Trimming cost V 2 bases and J 3 bases, with 8 bases left between them. Germline V gene data show CDR1 as SNHLY and CDR2 as FYNGKV (reference sequence). This CDR3 reads CASSLREGYEQYF. Partial CDR3 DNA: TGTGCCAGCAGCTTAAGGGAGGGCTATGAACAGTAC.

With respect to this clone: Germline and genes here are mouse. Other DNA sequences in the sample encode the same CDR3. The CDR3 DNA, read in part, is TGTGCCAGCAGTTTTTATAATTCGCCCCTCTAC. It translates to CASSFYNSPLY. The whole CDR3 protein is CASSFYNSPLYF. The V call is TRBV14, the J call TRBJ1-6; no clear D gene. Read sequence stops 1 residue before the CDR3 end, and the germline J gene provides the missing end. TRBJ1-6 is classed as an ORF, of uncertain function. The V gene lost 2 bases and the J gene lost 4 bases, with 1 base spanning the gap. Per the germline V gene, CDR1 is SGHDT and CDR2 is FRDEAV. This CDR3 is built from 12 residues.

This clone has a handful of counts. Gene names and germline refer to mouse. With the read ending 1 residue before the CDR3 end, the germline J gene is used to fill in that end. The chain links TRBV2 to TRBJ2-4; TRBD2 aligns across 8 bases. The trim removed 0 bases at V and 3 bases at J, leaving 5 bases unmatched. The CDR3 length is 16 residues. Looked up from germline, CDR1 is LGHNA and CDR2 is YSYQKL. The CDR3 is CASSQDTGGGQNTLYF. The CDR3 DNA, read in part, is TGTGCCAGCAGCCAAGATACTGGGGGTGGACAAAACACCTTGTAC.

This clone has more than one count but fewer than ten. All gene names here are mouse names. Read sequence stops 1 residue before the CDR3 end, and the germline J gene provides the missing end. V gene TRBV1 combines with J gene TRBJ1-5; D remains ambiguous. The CDR3 extends over 16 amino acids. CDR1 is NSQYPW, CDR2 LRSPGD, per germline (reference sequence). V lost 3 bases to trimming and J lost 0 bases, with 12 bases between them. CDR3 bases read: TGCACCTGCAGTGCCCCTCCGGGCTATAACAACCAGGCTCCGCTT. Amino acids: CTCSAPPGYNNQAPL. In full, the CDR3 reads CTCSAPPGYNNQAPLF.

As to this clone: The gene names here belong to mouse. The CDR3 end falls 1 residue outside the read, so it is completed with the germline J gene. The rearrangement joins TRBV23 to TRBJ2-7; the table's TRBD1 call for D was not verified on the DNA. Germline CDR1 KGHTA, CDR2 FQNQQP. This CDR3 has 12 residues. CDR3 amino acids: CSSSHDSYEQYF. CDR3 DNA, as far as it was read: TGCTCCAGCAGTCACGACAGCTATGAACAGTAC.